This T cell receptor (beta chain) was found in a study of technical replicates of blood from a handful of donors. V gave up 9 bases and J gave up 7 bases, with 25 bases separating them. The germline V gene has CDR1 MGHDK and CDR2 SYGVNS. The CDR3 runs 15 residues. Sequencing was performed with immunoSEQ multiplex PCR; in TCRdb, only in-frame clones are kept and a portion is missing. The sample lists 40,000 to 65,000 clones; approximately 86% were seen once. The sample comprised PBMCs. This chain uses TRBV25-1 with TRBJ2-7; maybe TRBD2 (5 bases). The clonotype was recovered from a human donor in good health. Some clones in this sample may be carry-over from other donors' samples. This CDR3 reads CASEASTLGEGEQYF. The CDR3 bases are TGTGCCAGTGAGGCAAGTACCTTGGGCGAGGGTGAGCAGTACTTC.